This T cell receptor beta chain was captured in a study of blood T cell repertoires in COVID-19. The CDR3 runs 14 residues. From germline, CDR1 is SGHAT and CDR2 FQNNGV. Trimming took 3 bases from V and 7 from J, leaving 13 bases between them. This table comes from immunoSEQ multiplex PCR, and its TCRdb copy is limited to in-frame clones, with some not included. This sample yields roughly 250,000 clones, of which roughly 87% are seen a single time; just over 7% belongs to the top ten. The chain combines TRBV11-2 with TRBJ1-5; D is uncertain. The sample taken for sequencing was peripheral blood. This TCR came from a man aged 55 to 70 who had recovered from COVID-19. This chain's CDR3 is CASSLIGVSQPQHF. The CDR3 DNA reads as TGTGCCAGCAGCTTGATCGGGGTTTCACAGCCCCAGCATTTT.